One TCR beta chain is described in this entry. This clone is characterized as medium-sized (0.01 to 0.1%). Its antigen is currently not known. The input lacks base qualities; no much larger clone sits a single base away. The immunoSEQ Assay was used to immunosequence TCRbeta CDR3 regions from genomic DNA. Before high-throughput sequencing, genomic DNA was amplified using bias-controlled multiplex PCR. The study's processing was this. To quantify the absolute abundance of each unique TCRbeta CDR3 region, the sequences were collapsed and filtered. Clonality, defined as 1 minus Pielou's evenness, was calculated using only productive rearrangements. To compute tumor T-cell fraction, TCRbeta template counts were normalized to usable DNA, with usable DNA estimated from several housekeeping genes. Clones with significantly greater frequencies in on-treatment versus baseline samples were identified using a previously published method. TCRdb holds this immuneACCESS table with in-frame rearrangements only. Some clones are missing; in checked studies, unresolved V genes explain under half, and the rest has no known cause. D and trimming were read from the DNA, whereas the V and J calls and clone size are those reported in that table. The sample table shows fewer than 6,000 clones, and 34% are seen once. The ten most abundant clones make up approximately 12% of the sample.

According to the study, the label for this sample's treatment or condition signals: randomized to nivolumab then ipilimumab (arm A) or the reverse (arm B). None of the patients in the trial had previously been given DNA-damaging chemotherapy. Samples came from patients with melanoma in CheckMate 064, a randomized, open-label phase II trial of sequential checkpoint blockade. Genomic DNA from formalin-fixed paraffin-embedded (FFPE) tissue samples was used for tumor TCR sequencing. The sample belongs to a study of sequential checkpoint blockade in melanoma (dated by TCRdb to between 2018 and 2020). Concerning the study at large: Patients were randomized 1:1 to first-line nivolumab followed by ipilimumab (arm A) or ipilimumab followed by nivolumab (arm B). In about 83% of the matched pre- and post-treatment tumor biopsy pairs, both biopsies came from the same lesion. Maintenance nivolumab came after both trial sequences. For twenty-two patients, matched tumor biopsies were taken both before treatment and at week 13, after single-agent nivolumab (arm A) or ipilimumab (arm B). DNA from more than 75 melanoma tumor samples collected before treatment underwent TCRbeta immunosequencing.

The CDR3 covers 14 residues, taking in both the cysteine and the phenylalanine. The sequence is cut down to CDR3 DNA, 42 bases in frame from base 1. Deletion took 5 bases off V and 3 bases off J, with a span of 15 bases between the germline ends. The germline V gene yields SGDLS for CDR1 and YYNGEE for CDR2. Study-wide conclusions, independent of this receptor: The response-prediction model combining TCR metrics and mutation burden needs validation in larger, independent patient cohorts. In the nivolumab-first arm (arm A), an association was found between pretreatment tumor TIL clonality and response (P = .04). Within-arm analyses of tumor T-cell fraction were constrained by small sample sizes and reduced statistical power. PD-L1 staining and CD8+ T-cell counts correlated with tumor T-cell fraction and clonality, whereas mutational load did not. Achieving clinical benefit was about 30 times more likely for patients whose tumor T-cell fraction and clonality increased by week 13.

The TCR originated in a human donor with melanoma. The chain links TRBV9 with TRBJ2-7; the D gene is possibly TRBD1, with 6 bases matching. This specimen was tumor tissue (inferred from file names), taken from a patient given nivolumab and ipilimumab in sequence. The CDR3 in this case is CASREQGSHYEQYF. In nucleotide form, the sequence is TGTGCCAGCAGGGAACAGGGATCACACTACGAGCAGTACTTC.